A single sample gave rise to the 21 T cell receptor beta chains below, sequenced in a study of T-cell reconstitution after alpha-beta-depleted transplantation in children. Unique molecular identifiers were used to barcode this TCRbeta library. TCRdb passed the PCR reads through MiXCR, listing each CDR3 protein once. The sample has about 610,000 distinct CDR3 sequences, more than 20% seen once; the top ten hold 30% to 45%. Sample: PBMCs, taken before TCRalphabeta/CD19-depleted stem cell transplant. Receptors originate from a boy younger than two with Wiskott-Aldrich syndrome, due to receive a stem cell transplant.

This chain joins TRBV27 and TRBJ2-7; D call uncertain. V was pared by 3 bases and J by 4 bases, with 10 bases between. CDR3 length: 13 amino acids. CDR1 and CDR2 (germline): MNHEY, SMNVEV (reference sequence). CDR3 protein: CASSLNGKYEQYF. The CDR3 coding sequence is TGTGCCAGCAGTTTGAATGGGAAGTACGAGCAGTACTTC.

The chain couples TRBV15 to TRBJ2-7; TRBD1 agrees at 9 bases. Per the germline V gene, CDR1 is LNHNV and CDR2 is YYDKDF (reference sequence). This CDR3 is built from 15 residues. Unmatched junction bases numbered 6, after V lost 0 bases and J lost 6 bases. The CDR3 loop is CATSRDAGQGTEQYF. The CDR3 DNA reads TGTGCCACCAGCAGAGATGCCGGACAGGGGACCGAGCAGTACTTC.

The CDR3 protein is CASSFMARDTQYF. In nucleotides, the CDR3 is TGTGCCAGCAGTTTTATGGCAAGGGATACGCAGTATTTT. The J gene is TRBJ2-3, the V gene TRBV12-3 or TRBV12-4, with D hard to call. The CDR3 is 13 residues long. The V and J ends lost 3 bases and 6 bases respectively, with 10 bases between them.

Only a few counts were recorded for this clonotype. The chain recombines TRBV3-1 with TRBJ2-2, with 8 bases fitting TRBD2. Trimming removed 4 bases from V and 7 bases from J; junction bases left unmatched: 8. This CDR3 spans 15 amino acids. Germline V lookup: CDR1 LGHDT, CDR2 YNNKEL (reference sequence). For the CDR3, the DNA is TGTGCCAGCAGCCCATTAGCGGGAAGCGGCGGGGAGCTGTTTTTT. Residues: CASSPLAGSGGELFF.

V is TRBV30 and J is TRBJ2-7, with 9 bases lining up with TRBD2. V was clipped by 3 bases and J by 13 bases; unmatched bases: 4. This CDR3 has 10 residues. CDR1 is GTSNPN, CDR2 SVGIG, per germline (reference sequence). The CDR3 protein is CAWRSGRIYF. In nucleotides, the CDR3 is TGTGCCTGGAGGAGCGGGAGGATTTACTTC.

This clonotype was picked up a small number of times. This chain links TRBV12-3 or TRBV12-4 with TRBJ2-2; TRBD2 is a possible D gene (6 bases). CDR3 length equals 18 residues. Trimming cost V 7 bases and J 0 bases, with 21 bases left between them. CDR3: CASTNGGRGSSNTGELFF. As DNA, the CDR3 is TGTGCCAGCACCAACGGAGGGAGAGGTTCTTCGAACACCGGGGAGCTGTTTTTT.

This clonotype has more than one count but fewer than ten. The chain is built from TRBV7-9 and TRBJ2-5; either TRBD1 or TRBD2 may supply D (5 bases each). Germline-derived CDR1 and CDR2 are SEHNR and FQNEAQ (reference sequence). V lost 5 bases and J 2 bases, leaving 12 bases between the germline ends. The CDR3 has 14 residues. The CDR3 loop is CASSPGRSQETQYF. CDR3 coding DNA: TGTGCCAGCAGCCCGGGACGCAGTCAAGAGACCCAGTACTTC.

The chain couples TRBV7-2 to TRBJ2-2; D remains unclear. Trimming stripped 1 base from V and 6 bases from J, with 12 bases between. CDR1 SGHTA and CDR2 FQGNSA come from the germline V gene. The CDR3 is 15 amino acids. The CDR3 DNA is TGTGCCAGCAGCTTAGAGGTCCACTTTTCCGGGGAGCTGTTTTTT. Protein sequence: CASSLEVHFSGELFF.

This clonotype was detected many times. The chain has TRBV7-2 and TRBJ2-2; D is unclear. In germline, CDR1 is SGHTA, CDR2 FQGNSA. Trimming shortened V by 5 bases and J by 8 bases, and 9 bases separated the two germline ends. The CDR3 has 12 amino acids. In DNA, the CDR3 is TGTGCCAGCAGCCCGACGAATGGGGAGCTGTTTTTT. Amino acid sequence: CASSPTNGELFF.

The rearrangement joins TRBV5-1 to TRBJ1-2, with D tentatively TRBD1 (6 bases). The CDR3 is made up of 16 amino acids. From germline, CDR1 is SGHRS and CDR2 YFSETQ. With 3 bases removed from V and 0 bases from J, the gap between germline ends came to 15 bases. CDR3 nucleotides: TGCGCCAGCAGCTCGGTGACAGGACCAGCTAACTATGGCTACACCTTC. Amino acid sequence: CASSSVTGPANYGYTF.

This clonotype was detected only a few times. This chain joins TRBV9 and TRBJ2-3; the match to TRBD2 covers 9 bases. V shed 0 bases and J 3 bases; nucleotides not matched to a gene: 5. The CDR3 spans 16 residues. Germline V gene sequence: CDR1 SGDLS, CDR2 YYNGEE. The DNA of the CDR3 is TGTGCCAGCAGCGTAGACATAGGACTAGCGACAGATACGCAGTATTTT. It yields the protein CASSVDIGLATDTQYF.

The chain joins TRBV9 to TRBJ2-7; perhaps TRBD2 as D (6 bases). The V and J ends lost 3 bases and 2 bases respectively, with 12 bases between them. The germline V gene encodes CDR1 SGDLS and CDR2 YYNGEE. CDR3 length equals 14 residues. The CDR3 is CASSAGLQTYEQYF. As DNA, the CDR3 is TGTGCCAGCAGCGCGGGACTCCAAACCTACGAGCAGTACTTC.

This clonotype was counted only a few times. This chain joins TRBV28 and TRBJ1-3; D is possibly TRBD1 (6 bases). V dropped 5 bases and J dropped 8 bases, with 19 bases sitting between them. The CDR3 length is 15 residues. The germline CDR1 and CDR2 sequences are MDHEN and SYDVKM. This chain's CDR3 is CASSDNRASWDTIYF. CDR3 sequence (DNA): TGTGCCAGCAGTGATAACAGGGCAAGTTGGGACACCATATATTTT.

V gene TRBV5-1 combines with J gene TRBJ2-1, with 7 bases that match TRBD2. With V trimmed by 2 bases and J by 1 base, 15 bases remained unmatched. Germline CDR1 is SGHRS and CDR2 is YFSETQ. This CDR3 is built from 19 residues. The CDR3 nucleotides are TGCGCCAGCAGCTTACAGACTAGCTCTACCGTCGGATCCTACAATGAGCAGTTCTTC. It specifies CASSLQTSSTVGSYNEQFF.

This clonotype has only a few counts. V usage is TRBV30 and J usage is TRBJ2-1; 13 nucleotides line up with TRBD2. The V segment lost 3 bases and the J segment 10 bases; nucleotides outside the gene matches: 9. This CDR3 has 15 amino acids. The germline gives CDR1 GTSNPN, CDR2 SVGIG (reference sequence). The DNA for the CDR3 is TGTGCCTGGAGAGGACTCGGACTAGCGGGAGTAGAGCAGTTCTTC. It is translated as CAWRGLGLAGVEQFF.

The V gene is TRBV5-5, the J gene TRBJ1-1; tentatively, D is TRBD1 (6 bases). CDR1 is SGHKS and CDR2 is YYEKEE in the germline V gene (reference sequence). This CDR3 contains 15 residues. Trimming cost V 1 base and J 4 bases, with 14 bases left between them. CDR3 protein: CASSLFAGAGTEAFF. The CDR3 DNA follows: TGTGCCAGCAGCTTGTTTGCGGGGGCTGGCACTGAAGCTTTCTTT.

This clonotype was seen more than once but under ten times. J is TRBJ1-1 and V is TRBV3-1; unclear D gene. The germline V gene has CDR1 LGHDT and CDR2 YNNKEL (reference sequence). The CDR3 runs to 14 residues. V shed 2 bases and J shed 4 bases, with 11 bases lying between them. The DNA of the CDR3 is TGTGCCAGCAGCCAAAATCTTCAAGGCACTGAAGCTTTCTTT. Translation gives CASSQNLQGTEAFF.

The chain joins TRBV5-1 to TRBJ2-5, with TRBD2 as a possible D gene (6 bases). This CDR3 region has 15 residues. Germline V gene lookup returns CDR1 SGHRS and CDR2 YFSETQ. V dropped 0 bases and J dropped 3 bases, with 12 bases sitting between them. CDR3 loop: CASSLDPPGEETQYF. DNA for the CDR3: TGCGCCAGCAGCTTGGATCCTCCGGGGGAAGAGACCCAGTACTTC.

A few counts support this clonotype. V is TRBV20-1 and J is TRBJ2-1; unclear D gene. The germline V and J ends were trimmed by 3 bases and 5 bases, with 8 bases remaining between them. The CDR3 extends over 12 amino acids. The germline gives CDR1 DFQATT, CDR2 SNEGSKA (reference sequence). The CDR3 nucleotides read TGCAGTGCTAGGGGTCGGGACAATGAGCAGTTCTTC. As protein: CSARGRDNEQFF.

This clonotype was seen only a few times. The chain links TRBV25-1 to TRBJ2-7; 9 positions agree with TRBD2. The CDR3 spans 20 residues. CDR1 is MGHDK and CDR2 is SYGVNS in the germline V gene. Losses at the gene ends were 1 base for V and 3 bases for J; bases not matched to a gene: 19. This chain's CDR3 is CASSEWVRREGSPNYYEQYF. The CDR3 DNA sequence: TGTGCCAGCAGTGAATGGGTCCGGCGGGAGGGCTCCCCGAATTACTACGAGCAGTACTTC.

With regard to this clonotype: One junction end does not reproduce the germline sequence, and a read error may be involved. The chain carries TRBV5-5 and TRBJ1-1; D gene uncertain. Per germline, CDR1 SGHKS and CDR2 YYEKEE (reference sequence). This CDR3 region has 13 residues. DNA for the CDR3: TGTGCCATCAGCGTGGACGGCACCACTGAAGCTTTCTTT. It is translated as CAISVDGTTEAFF. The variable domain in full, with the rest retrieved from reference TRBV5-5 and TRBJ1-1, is DAGVTQSPTHLIKTRGQQVTLRCSPISGHKSVSWYQQVLGQGPQFIFQYYEKEERGRGNFPDRFSARQFPNYSSELNVNALLLGDSALYLCAISVDGTTEAFFGQGTRLTVV.